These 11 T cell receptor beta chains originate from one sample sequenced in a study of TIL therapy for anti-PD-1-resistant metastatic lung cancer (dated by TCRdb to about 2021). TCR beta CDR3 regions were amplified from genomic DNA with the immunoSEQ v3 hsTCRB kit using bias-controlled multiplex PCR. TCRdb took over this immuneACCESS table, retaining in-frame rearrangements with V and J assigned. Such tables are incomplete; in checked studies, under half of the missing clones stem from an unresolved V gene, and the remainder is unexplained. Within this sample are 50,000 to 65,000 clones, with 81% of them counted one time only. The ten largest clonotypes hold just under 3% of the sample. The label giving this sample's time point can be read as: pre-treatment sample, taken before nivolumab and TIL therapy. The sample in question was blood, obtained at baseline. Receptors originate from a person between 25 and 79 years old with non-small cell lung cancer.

This CDR3 is CASSPRQRGTYEQYF. In DNA form, the CDR3 reads TGCGCCAGCAGCCCGCGTCAGCGGGGGACCTACGAGCAGTACTTC. The V gene is TRBV4-1, the J gene TRBJ2-7; TRBD2 matches 8 bases. This CDR3 contains 15 residues. The junction had 7 bases not matched to a gene; V was cut back by 4 bases and J by 2 bases. Germline V gene data show CDR1 as MGHRA and CDR2 as YSYEKL.

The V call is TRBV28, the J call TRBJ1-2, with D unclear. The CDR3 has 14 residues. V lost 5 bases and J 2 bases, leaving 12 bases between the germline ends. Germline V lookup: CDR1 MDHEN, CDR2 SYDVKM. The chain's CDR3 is CASSPWTPNYGYTF. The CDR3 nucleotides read TGTGCCAGCAGTCCGTGGACGCCAAACTATGGCTACACCTTC.

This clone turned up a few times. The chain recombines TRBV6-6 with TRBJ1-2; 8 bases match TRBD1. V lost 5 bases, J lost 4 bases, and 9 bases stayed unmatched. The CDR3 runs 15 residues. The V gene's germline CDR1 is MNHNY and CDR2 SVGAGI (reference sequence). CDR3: CASSQTDRVGYGYTF. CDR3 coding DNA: TGTGCCAGCAGTCAAACGGACAGGGTAGGCTATGGCTACACCTTC.

CDR3 sequence reads: CASSLVSKGETQYF. In DNA form, the CDR3 reads TGTGCCAGCAGCTTAGTGTCTAAGGGGGAGACCCAGTACTTC. The chain recombines TRBV11-2 with TRBJ2-5, with TRBD1 as a possible D gene (5 bases). CDR1 and CDR2 from the germline V gene are SGHAT and FQNNGV. The germline V and J ends were trimmed by 1 base and 5 bases, with 11 bases remaining between them. CDR3 length equals 14 residues.

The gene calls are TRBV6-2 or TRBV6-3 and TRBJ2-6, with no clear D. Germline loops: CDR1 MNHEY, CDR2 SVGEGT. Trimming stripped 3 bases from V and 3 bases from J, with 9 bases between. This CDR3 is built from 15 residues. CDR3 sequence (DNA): TGTGCCAGCAGTTATGCCGCCGGTGGGGCCAACGTCCTGACTTTC. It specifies CASSYAAGGANVLTF.

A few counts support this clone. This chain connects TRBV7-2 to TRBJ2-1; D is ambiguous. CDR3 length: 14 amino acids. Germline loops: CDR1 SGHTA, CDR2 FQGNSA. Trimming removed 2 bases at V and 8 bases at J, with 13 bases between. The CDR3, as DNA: TGTGCCAGCAGCTTATCCCCCTACGGCTATGAGCAGTTCTTC. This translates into CASSLSPYGYEQFF.

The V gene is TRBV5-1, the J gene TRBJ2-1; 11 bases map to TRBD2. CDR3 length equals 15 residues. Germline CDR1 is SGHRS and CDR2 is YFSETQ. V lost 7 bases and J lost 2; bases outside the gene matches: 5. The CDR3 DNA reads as TGCGCCAGCCGTTTAGCGGGAGGGACCTACAATGAGCAGTTCTTC. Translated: CASRLAGGTYNEQFF.

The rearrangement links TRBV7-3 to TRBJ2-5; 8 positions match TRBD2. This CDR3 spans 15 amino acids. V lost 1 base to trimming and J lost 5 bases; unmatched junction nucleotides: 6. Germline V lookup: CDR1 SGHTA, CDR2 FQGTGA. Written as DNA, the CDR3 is TGTGCCAGCAGCTTAAGCAGCGGGAGTGCGGAGACCCAGTACTTC. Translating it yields CASSLSSGSAETQYF.

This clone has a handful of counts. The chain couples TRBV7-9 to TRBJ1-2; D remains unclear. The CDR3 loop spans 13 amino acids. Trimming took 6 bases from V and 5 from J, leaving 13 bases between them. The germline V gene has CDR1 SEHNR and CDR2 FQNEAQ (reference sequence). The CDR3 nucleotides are TGTGCCAGCAGACTCCGGGCGGGGTATGGCTACACCTTC. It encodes CASRLRAGYGYTF.

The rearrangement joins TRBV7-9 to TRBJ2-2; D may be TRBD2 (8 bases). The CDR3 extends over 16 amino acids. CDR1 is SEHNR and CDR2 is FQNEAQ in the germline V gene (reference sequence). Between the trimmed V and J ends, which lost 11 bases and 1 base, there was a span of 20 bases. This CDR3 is CAGTRGGQQNTGELFF. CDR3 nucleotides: TGTGCCGGGACCCGGGGGGGACAGCAGAACACCGGGGAGCTGTTTTTT.

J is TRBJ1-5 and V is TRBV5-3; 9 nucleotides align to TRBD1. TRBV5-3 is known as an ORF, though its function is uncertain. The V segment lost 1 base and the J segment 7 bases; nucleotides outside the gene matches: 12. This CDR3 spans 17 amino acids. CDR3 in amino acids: CARSLKGDRAEGQPQHF. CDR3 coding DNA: TGTGCCAGAAGCTTGAAGGGGGACAGGGCAGAAGGACAGCCCCAGCATTTT.